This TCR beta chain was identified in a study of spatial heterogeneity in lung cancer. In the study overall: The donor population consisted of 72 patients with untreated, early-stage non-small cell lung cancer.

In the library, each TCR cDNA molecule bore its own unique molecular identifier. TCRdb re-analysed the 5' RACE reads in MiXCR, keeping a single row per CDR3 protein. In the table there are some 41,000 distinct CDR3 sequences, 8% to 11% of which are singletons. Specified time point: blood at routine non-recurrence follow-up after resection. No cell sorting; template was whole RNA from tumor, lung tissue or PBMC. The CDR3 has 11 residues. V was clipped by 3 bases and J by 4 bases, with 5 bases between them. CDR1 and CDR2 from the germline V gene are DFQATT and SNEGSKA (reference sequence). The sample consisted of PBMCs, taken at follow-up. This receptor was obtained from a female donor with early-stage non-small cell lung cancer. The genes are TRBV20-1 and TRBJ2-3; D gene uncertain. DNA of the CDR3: TGCAGTGCTAGTAGGGCAGATACGCAGTATTTT. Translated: CSASRADTQYF.